This TCR beta chain was observed in a study of T cells in Graves' hyperthyroidism and ophthalmopathy. Amplification yielded TCR beta CDR3 regions, with RNA transcripts as the source. A set of HTBI primers served as the primers for a first-round RT-PCR of the TCR CDR3. One entry per CDR3 protein results from TCRdb running MiXCR on the multiplex PCR reads. This table holds approximately 500,000 distinct CDR3 sequences, more than 45% found once. The CDR3 totals 17 residues. V lost 3 bases, J lost 5 bases, and 10 bases stayed unmatched. Germline CDR1 SNHLY, CDR2 FYNNEI. In this sample, this clonotype turned up once. This may stem from a read error, because a much larger clone lies one nucleotide away.

The chain uses TRBV2 and TRBJ2-2; 9 bases fit TRBD1. The sample taken for sequencing was peripheral blood or thyroid tissue (not recorded which). This clonotype was obtained from a woman under 30 with Graves' hyperthyroidism. CDR3 residues: CASSEFGQGSGTGELFF. CDR3 DNA: TGTGCCAGCAGTGAGTTTGGACAGGGGTCGGGGACCGGGGAGCTGTTTTTT.